One sample yielded the 8 T cell receptor beta chains listed below, sequenced in a study of blood T cell repertoires in COVID-19. Some clones are missing from TCRdb's copy, which holds only in-frame ones; the method was immunoSEQ multiplex PCR. The sample lists over 130,000 clones, around 90% occurring once. The sequencing input was peripheral blood. The source is a man aged 55-75 years with active or convalescent COVID-19.

The rearrangement joins TRBV5-1 to TRBJ1-3, with D possibly matching TRBD1 (6 bases). The CDR3 extends over 14 amino acids. V shed 4 bases and J shed 4 bases, with 12 bases lying between them. Germline CDR1 and CDR2: SGHRS and YFSETQ. The CDR3 nucleotides are TGCGCCAGCAGCGCCGCTGGACAGGGAAACACCATATATTTT. Translation: CASSAAGQGNTIYF.

The chain employs TRBV2 and TRBJ1-5; D is possibly TRBD1 (6 bases). The length of the CDR3 is 14 residues. V was pared by 7 bases and J by 3 bases, with 13 bases between. CDR1 SNHLY and CDR2 FYNNEI come from the germline V gene. CDR3 sequence reads: CASKTGPINQPQHF. The CDR3 bases are TGTGCCAGCAAGACAGGACCCATCAATCAGCCCCAGCATTTT.

The chain links TRBV5-5 to TRBJ1-4, with D hard to call. The CDR3 covers 15 residues. Germline V lookup: CDR1 SGHKS, CDR2 YYEKEE (reference sequence). V was cut by 3 bases and J by 1 base, with 10 bases left in between. CDR3 sequence reads: CASSSIRGTNEKLFF. In nucleotides, the CDR3 is TGTGCCAGCAGCTCTATACGGGGAACTAATGAAAAACTGTTTTTT.

This chain joins TRBV28 and TRBJ1-6; D gene unclear. CDR1 MDHEN and CDR2 SYDVKM come from the germline V gene. This CDR3 has 13 amino acids. V dropped 6 bases and J dropped 8 bases, with 11 bases sitting between them. CDR3 sequence reads: CASRPSRDSPLHF. DNA of the CDR3: TGTGCCAGCAGGCCTTCCCGGGATTCACCCCTCCACTTT.

The chain uses TRBV19 and TRBJ2-1, with D perhaps matching TRBD1 (7 bases). The germline gives CDR1 LNHDA, CDR2 SQIVND (reference sequence). V was shortened by 3 bases and J by 7 bases, with 10 bases between the two germline ends. The CDR3 consists of 13 residues. In DNA, the CDR3 is TGTGCCAGTAGTATGACAGGGAGGAATGAGCAGTTCTTC. Its protein is CASSMTGRNEQFF.

The chain combines TRBV18 with TRBJ2-5, with TRBD2 matching over 9 bases. Looked up from germline, CDR1 is KGHSH and CDR2 is LQKENI. V shed 4 bases, J shed 4 bases, and the junction held 4 bases outside the gene matches. CDR3 length: 14 amino acids. The CDR3 DNA follows: TGTGCCAGCTCACGTAGCGGGAGATCAGAGACCCAGTACTTC. Its protein is CASSRSGRSETQYF.

This clone is labeled as medium-sized (0.01 to 0.1%). The J gene is TRBJ2-7, the V gene TRBV10-3; 8 nucleotides align to TRBD1. Germline V gene data show CDR1 as ENHRY and CDR2 as SYGVKD. V lost 0 bases, J lost 5 bases, and 6 bases stayed unmatched. This CDR3 is built from 15 residues. DNA of the CDR3: TGTGCCATCAGTGAGTCTTACGACAGGGGACACGAGCAGTACTTC. As protein: CAISESYDRGHEQYF.

The gene calls are TRBV7-6 and TRBJ2-7; tentative D call: TRBD1 (6 bases). Trimming took 3 bases from V and 4 from J, leaving 13 bases between them. Germline CDR1 and CDR2: SGHVS and FNYEAQ. The CDR3 has 14 residues. The CDR3 DNA reads TGTGCCAGCAGCTTCGAGGCAGGGGTTTACGAGCAGTACTTC. This codes for CASSFEAGVYEQYF.